These 5 T cell receptor beta chains were all obtained from the same sample, sequenced in a study of blood T cell repertoires in COVID-19. Generated by immunoSEQ multiplex PCR, the TCRdb table keeps only in-frame clones and is missing some. Found here are about 220,000 clones, roughly 80% of them singletons; the top ten hold about 4.8%. Source material: peripheral blood. These receptors came from a woman aged 70-85 years with COVID-19, enrolled during active disease.

The chain combines TRBV9 with TRBJ2-1, with D possibly TRBD1 on 7 matching bases. Germline CDR1 SGDLS, CDR2 YYNGEE. V was pared by 3 bases and J by 7 bases, with 14 bases between. The CDR3 is 14 amino acids. The CDR3 spells CASSETGTDNEQFF. CDR3 nucleotide sequence: TGTGCCAGCAGCGAGACAGGGACTGATAATGAGCAGTTCTTC.

This clone was recorded only once. The V gene is TRBV5-1, the J gene TRBJ2-5, with a possible D match to TRBD2 (5 bases). V lost 4 bases to trimming and J lost 2 bases, with 15 bases between them. Germline CDR1 is SGHRS and CDR2 is YFSETQ. The CDR3 spans 15 residues. The CDR3 here is CASSTSGRGQETQYF. CDR3 DNA sequence: TGCGCCAGCAGCACCAGCGGAAGAGGGCAAGAGACCCAGTACTTC.

The chain recombines TRBV7-2 with TRBJ2-3, with 7 bases matching TRBD2. V lost 4 bases, J lost 3 bases, and 16 bases stayed unmatched. The CDR3 extends over 18 amino acids. CDR1 is SGHTA and CDR2 is FQGNSA in the germline V gene. Here the CDR3 DNA reads TGTGCCAGCAGCTCCCCCCCTCGAGCGGGGCCGGGGACAGATACGCAGTATTTT. As protein: CASSSPPRAGPGTDTQYF. The full variable domain, in which reference TRBV7-2 and TRBJ2-3 provide the parts outside the CDR3, is GAGVSQSPSNKVTEKGKDVELRCDPISGHTALYWYRQSLGQGLEFLIYFQGNSAPDKSGLPSDRFSAERTGGSVSTLTIQRTQQEDSAVYLCASSSPPRAGPGTDTQYFGPGTRLTVL.

This chain links TRBV30 with TRBJ1-1; D is undetermined. Germline loops: CDR1 GTSNPN, CDR2 SVGIG (reference sequence). The CDR3 spans 12 residues. Trimming left V 0 bases short and J 8 bases short, with 10 bases between. CDR3 in DNA: TGTGCCTGGAGTGTACGCGGTTGGGAAGCTTTCTTT. This encodes CAWSVRGWEAFF.

The chain employs TRBV6-4 and TRBJ1-1; TRBD1 matches 8 bases. Unmatched junction bases numbered 2, after V lost 3 bases and J lost 5 bases. This CDR3 has 13 residues. The germline V gene encodes CDR1 MRHNA and CDR2 SNTAGT. The chain's CDR3 is CASSEQGATEAFF. Here the CDR3 DNA reads TGTGCCAGCAGTGAGCAGGGGGCGACTGAAGCTTTCTTT.